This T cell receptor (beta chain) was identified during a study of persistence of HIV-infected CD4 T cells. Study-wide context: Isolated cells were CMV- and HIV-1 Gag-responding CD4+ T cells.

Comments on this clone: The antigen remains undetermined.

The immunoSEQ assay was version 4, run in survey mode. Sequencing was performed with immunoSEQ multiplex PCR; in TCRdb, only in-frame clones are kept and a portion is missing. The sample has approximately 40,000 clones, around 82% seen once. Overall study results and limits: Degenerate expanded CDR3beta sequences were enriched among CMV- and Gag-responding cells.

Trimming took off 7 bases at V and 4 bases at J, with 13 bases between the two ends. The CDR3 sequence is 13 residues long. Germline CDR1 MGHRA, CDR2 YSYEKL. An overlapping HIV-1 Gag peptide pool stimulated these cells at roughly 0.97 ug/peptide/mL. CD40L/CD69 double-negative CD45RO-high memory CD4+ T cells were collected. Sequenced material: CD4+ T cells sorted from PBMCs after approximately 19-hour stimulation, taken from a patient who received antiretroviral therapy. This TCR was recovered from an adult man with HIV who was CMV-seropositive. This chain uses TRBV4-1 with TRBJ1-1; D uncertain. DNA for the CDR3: TGCGCCAGCAAAACCCAAGGTTTCACTGAAGCTTTCTTT. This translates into CASKTQGFTEAFF.